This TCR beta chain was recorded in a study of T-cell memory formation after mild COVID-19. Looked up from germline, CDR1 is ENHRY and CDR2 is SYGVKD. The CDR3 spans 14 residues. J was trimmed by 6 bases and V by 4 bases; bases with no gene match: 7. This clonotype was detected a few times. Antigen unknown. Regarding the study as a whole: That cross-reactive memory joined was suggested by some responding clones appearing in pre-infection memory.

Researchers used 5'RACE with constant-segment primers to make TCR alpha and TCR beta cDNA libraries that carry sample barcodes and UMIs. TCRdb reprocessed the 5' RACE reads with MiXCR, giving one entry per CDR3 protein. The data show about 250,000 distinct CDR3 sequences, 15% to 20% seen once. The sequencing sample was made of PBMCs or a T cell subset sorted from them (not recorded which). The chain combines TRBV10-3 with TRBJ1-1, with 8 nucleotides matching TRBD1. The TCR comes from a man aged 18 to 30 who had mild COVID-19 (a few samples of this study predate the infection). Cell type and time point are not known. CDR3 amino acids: CAISGQGLVAEAFF. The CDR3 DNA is TGTGCCATCAGTGGACAGGGGCTAGTCGCTGAAGCTTTCTTT.